Here is one T cell receptor (beta chain) with its context. What it recognizes is unknown. Sequence at one end of the junction differs from germline and may be a read error. These data come from a study of T-cell memory formation after mild COVID-19. CDR3 length: 13 amino acids. Germline-derived CDR1 and CDR2 are SSHAT and FNYEAQ (reference sequence). Study-level results: For contracting clones, CD4+ ones sat mainly in CM and EM, CD8+ in EMRA.

One entry per CDR3 protein results from TCRdb running MiXCR on the 5' RACE reads. The sample records 400,000 to 500,000 distinct CDR3 sequences, around 19% being singletons. Sequences were obtained from PBMCs or a T cell subset sorted from them (not recorded which). The receptor comes from an adult woman who had mild COVID-19 (a few samples of this study predate the infection). Cell type and time point are not known. The chain links TRBV7-7 to TRBJ2-7, with D perhaps being TRBD1 or TRBD2 (6 bases each). The CDR3 coding sequence is TGTGCTAGCAGCCCGTGGAGGGGGGCCGAGCAGTACTTC. Its protein is CASSPWRGAEQYF. Full variable domain (rest looked up from reference TRBV7-7 and TRBJ2-7): GAGVSQSPRYKVTKRGQDVTLRCDPISSHATLYWYQQALGQGPEFLTYFNYEAQPDKSGLPSDRFSAERPEGSISTLTIQRTEQRDSAMYRCASSPWRGAEQYFGPGTRLTVT.